This TCR beta chain was identified in a study of T cell changes during pregnancy in multiple sclerosis. This CDR3 region has 15 residues. The V and J ends lost 5 bases and 3 bases respectively, with 16 bases between them. Germline CDR1 is SGHVS and CDR2 is FQNEAQ. Repertoires were generated with immunoSEQ multiplex PCR, while TCRdb's copy carries only in-frame clones and drops some. Among roughly 57,000 clones, approximately 92% were seen once, and the ten largest hold approximately 0.69%. The sequenced sample was CD4+ T cells from peripheral blood mononuclear cells, obtained after pregnancy. The clonotype comes from a female donor with multiple sclerosis, enrolled in a pregnancy study. The J gene is TRBJ1-2, the V gene TRBV7-8, with a weak D call TRBD1 (5 bases). CDR3 amino acids: CASSIRRGVDYGYTF. The CDR3 DNA reads TGTGCCAGCAGCATCCGTCGGGGGGTGGACTATGGCTACACCTTC.